This TCR beta chain was identified in a study of siplizumab effects on memory and regulatory T cells. Study conclusions and caveats: The alloresponse seemed to draw substantially on naive T cells, which appeared more diverse than memory cells. Siplizumab led to significantly less abundant alloreactive sequences that could be traced back to unstimulated CD4+ memory cells. Proliferating Tregs in siplizumab cultures were never verified as suppressive.

Libraries were prepared by immunoSEQ multiplex PCR; TCRdb keeps only in-frame clonotypes and omits some of them. The sample carries 92,000 or so clones, 85% to 90% recorded once. A remark on this clone: Its cognate antigen is unknown.

This CDR3 region has 19 residues. V shed 2 bases, J shed 10 bases, and the junction held 18 bases outside the gene matches. Per germline, CDR1 SGHTA and CDR2 FQGNSA. Sequencing was performed on CD4+ T cells sorted from blood. The chain couples TRBV7-2 to TRBJ2-1, with TRBD2 identical over 12 bases. This clonotype was sampled from a human donor in good health. The CDR3 nucleotides read TGTGCCAGCAGCTTAACTCCCCCGACTAGCGGGAGCTTTAGGGGGGAGCAGTTCTTC. It codes for CASSLTPPTSGSFRGEQFF.